The next 11 T cell receptor beta chains were all read from a single sample in a study of blood T cell repertoires in COVID-19. TCRdb's table, derived via immunoSEQ multiplex PCR, lists solely in-frame clones and lacks some. This table has approximately 280,000 clones, roughly 87% appearing once. The sample was peripheral blood. These receptors all come from a man aged 18 to 30 with active or convalescent COVID-19.

V usage is TRBV7-9 and J usage is TRBJ2-7; TRBD2 agrees at 9 bases. Trimming took 6 bases from V and 5 from J; bases not matched to a gene: 11. CDR3 length: 15 amino acids. Germline V CDR1 and CDR2: SEHNR, FQNEAQ (reference sequence). CDR3 DNA sequence: TGTGCCAGCAGGGGGACTAGCAGTTTAGGGGACGAGCAGTACTTC. Translating it yields CASRGTSSLGDEQYF.

The chain has TRBV19 and TRBJ1-2; TRBD1 matches 7 bases. The germline V gene has CDR1 LNHDA and CDR2 SQIVND (reference sequence). The ends lost 7 bases at V and 8 bases at J; junction bases unmatched: 16. The CDR3 consists of 15 residues. CDR3 DNA: TGTGCCAGTACCCCAATGGGGACAGCTGCCCGGGGCTACACCTTC. It specifies CASTPMGTAARGYTF.

The chain carries TRBV6-5 and TRBJ2-5, with 8 bases aligning to TRBD1. The V segment lost 8 bases and the J segment 4 bases; nucleotides outside the gene matches: 9. The CDR3 has 14 amino acids. Germline CDR1 is MNHEY and CDR2 is SVGAGI. The DNA of the CDR3 is TGTGCCAGCGGACAGGGTGGCCGAGGAGAGACCCAGTACTTC. Encoded protein: CASGQGGRGETQYF.

This rearrangement joins TRBV11-2 to TRBJ2-1, with 11 bases aligning to TRBD2. CDR3 length equals 16 residues. CDR1 and CDR2 (germline): SGHAT, FQNNGV. V lost 2 bases, J lost 7 bases, and 7 bases stayed unmatched. The CDR3: CASSLLYSGGDNEQFF. CDR3 bases: TGTGCCAGCAGCTTATTGTATAGCGGGGGGGATAATGAGCAGTTCTTC.

The rearrangement uses TRBV9 and TRBJ2-1, with 7 bases lining up with TRBD2. Trimming removed 3 bases from V and 4 bases from J; junction bases left unmatched: 10. The CDR3 spans 16 residues. Germline V lookup: CDR1 SGDLS, CDR2 YYNGEE. The CDR3 DNA reads TGTGCCAGCAGCGGGGGACCAGCGGGGTTTTACAATGAGCAGTTCTTC. Translating it yields CASSGGPAGFYNEQFF. Variable domain in full (rest from reference TRBV9 and TRBJ2-1): DSGVTQTPKHLITATGQRVTLRCSPRSGDLSVYWYQQSLDQGLQFLIQYYNGEERAKGNILERFSAQQFPDLHSELNLSSLELGDSALYFCASSGGPAGFYNEQFFGPGTRLTVL.

This clone was detected once. This chain uses TRBV4-1 with TRBJ1-2; TRBD1 agrees at 12 bases. Germline lookup yields CDR1 MGHRA and CDR2 YSYEKL. The CDR3 spans 16 residues. The V segment lost 1 base and the J segment 3 bases; nucleotides outside the gene matches: 3. The chain's CDR3 is CASSQGGQGAYYGYTF. CDR3 bases: TGCGCCAGCAGCCAAGGGGGACAGGGGGCCTACTATGGCTACACCTTC.

As concerns this clone: This specimen includes other DNA sequences encoding the same CDR3. The J gene is TRBJ1-5, the V gene TRBV7-9, with D hard to call. Per germline, CDR1 SEHNR and CDR2 FQNEAQ (reference sequence). Trimming removed 6 bases from V and 4 bases from J, with 10 bases in between. The CDR3 has 13 amino acids. CDR3 coding DNA: TGTGCCAGCAGTCTCAGTGGTAATCAGCCCCAGCATTTT. This encodes CASSLSGNQPQHF.

This clone has only a few counts. This sequence joins TRBV9 and TRBJ2-3; tentative D call: TRBD1 (6 bases). Germline V gives CDR1 SGDLS, CDR2 YYNGEE. This CDR3 comprises 14 residues. The V and J ends lost 4 bases and 2 bases respectively, with 11 bases between them. CDR3 in amino acids: CASSRGQITDTQYF. In nucleotides, the CDR3 is TGTGCCAGCAGCCGCGGACAGATCACAGATACGCAGTATTTT.

The chain uses TRBV20-1 and TRBJ2-1; no clear D. V lost 2 bases to trimming and J lost 8 bases, with 7 bases between them. Germline assignment: CDR1 DFQATT and CDR2 SNEGSKA (reference sequence). The CDR3 has 11 amino acids. CDR3 in amino acids: CSARPMHEQFF. The DNA for the CDR3 is TGCAGTGCTAGACCTATGCATGAGCAGTTCTTC.

Only a few counts were recorded for this clone. The chain joins TRBV5-1 to TRBJ2-1, with 7 bases lining up with TRBD1. J lost 6 bases, V lost 7 bases, and 10 bases had no gene match. Germline CDR1 reads SGHRS; CDR2 reads YFSETQ. The CDR3 has 14 residues. CDR3 in amino acids: CASGVSQGVNEQFF. CDR3 nucleotide sequence: TGCGCCAGCGGGGTTAGTCAGGGGGTCAATGAGCAGTTCTTC.

The rearrangement joins TRBV5-4 to TRBJ1-1, with 11 bases lining up with TRBD1. The CDR3 has 14 amino acids. CDR1 is SGHNT, CDR2 YYREEE, per germline (reference sequence). J was trimmed by 5 bases and V by 7 bases; bases with no gene match: 7. CDR3: CASSTGQGGTEAFF. The CDR3 bases are TGTGCCAGCTCCACGGGACAGGGGGGAACTGAAGCTTTCTTT.